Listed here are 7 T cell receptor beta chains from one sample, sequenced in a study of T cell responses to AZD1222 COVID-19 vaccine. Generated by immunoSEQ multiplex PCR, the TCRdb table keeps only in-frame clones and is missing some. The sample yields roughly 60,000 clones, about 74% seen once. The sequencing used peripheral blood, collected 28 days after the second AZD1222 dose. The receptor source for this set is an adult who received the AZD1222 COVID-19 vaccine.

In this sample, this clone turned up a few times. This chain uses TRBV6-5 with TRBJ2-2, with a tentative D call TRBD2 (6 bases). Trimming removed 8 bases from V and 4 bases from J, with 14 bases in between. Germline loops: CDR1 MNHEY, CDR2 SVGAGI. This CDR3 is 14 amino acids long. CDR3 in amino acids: CASGTLHSTGELFF. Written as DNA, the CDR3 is TGTGCCAGCGGGACTCTTCACTCCACCGGGGAGCTGTTTTTT.

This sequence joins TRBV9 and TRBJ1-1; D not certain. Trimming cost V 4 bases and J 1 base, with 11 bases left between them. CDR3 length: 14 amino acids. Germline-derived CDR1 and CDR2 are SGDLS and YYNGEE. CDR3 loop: CASSPQSRNTEAFF. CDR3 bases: TGTGCCAGCAGCCCACAGAGCCGGAACACTGAAGCTTTCTTT. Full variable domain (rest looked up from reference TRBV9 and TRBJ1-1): DSGVTQTPKHLITATGQRVTLRCSPRSGDLSVYWYQQSLDQGLQFLIQYYNGEERAKGNILERFSAQQFPDLHSELNLSSLELGDSALYFCASSPQSRNTEAFFGQGTRLTVV.

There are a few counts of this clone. The CDR3: CASSWSYGYTF. The CDR3 region has the DNA TGTGCCAGCAGTTGGTCGTATGGCTACACCTTC. V is TRBV6-2 or TRBV6-3 and J is TRBJ1-2, with D hard to call. Looked up from germline, CDR1 is MNHEY and CDR2 is SVGEGT. This CDR3 contains 11 residues. The V and J ends lost 4 bases and 5 bases respectively, with 5 bases between them.

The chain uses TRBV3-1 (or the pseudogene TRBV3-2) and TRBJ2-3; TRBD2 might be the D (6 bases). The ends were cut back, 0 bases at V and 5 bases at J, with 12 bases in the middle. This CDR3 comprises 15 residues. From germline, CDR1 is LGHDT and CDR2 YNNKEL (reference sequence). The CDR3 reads CASSQEFSGEDTQYF. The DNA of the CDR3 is TGTGCCAGCAGCCAAGAATTTTCGGGGGAAGATACGCAGTATTTT.

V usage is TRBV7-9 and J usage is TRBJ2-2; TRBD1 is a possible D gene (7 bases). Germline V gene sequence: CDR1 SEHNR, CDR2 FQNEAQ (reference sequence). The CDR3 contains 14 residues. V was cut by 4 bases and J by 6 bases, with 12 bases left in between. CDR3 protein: CASSYPGGPGELFF. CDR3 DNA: TGTGCCAGCAGCTACCCAGGGGGGCCCGGGGAGCTGTTTTTT.

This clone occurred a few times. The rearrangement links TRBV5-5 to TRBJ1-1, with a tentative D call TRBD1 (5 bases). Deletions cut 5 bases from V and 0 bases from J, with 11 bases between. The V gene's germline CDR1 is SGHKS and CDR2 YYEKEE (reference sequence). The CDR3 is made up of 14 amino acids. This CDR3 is CASSARVVNTEAFF. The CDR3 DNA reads TGTGCCAGCAGTGCCAGGGTGGTGAACACTGAAGCTTTCTTT.

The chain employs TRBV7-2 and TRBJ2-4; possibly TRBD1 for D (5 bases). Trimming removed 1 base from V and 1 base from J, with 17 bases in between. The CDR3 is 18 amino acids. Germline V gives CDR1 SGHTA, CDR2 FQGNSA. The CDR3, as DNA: TGTGCCAGCAGCTTAGGACACAGGAAAGGAAAGGCCAAAAACATTCAGTACTTC. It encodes CASSLGHRKGKAKNIQYF.